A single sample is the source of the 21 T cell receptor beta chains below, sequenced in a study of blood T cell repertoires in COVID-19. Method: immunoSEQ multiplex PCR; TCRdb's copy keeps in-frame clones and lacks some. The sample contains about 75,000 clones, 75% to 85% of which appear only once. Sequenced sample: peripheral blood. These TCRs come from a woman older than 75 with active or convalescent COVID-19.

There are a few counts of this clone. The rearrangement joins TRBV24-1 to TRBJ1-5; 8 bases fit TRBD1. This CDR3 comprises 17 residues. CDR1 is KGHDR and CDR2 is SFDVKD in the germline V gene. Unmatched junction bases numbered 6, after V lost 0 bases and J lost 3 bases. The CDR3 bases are TGTGCCACCAGTGATTTGCAGAGGACAGGGTCCAATCAGCCCCAGCATTTT. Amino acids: CATSDLQRTGSNQPQHF.

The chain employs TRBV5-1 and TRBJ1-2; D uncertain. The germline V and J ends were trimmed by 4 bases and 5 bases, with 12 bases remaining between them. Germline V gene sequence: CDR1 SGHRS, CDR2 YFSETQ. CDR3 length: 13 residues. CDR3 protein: CASSPGVKYGYTF. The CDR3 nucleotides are TGCGCCAGCAGCCCCGGGGTGAAGTATGGCTACACCTTC.

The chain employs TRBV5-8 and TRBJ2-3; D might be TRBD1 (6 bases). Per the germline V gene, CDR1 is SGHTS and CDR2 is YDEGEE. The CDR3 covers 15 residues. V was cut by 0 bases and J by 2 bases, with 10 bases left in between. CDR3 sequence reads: CASSLGQAITDTQYF. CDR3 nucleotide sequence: TGTGCCAGCAGCTTGGGACAGGCAATCACAGATACGCAGTATTTT.

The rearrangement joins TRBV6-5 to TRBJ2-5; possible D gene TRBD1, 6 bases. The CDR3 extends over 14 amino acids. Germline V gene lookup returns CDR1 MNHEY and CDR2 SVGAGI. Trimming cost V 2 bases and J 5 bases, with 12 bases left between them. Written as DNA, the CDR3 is TGTGCCAGCAGTTACACAGGGTTGACGGAGACCCAGTACTTC. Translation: CASSYTGLTETQYF.

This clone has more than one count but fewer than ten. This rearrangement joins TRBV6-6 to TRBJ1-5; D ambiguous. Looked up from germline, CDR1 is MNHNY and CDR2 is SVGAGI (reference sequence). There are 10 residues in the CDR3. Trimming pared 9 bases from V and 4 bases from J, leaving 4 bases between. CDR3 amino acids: CARLNQPQHF. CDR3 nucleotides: TGTGCCAGACTTAATCAGCCCCAGCATTTT.

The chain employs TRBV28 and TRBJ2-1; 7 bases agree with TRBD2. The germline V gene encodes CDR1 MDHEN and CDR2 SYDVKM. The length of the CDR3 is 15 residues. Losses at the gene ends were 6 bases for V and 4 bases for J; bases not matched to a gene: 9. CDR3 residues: CASRKGRADYNEQFF. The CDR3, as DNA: TGTGCCAGCAGAAAGGGGAGGGCCGATTACAATGAGCAGTTCTTC.

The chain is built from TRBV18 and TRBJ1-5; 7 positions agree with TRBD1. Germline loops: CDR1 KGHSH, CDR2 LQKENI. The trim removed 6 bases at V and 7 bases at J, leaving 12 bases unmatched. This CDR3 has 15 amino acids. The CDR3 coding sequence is TGTGCCAGCTCTCCCGGGACAGCCTTTTCCCAGCCCCAGCATTTT. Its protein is CASSPGTAFSQPQHF.

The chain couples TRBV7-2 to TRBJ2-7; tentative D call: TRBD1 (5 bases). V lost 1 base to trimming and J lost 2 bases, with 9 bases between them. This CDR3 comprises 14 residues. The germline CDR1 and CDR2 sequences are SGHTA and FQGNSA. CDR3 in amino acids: CASSLGTPPYEQYF. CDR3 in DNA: TGTGCCAGCAGCTTAGGGACACCACCCTACGAGCAGTACTTC.

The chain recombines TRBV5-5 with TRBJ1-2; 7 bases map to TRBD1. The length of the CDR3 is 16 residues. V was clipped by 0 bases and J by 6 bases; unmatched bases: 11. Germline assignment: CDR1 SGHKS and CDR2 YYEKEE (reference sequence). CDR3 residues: CASSLVSRQGVHGYTF. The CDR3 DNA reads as TGTGCCAGCAGCTTGGTTTCGAGACAGGGAGTCCATGGCTACACCTTC.

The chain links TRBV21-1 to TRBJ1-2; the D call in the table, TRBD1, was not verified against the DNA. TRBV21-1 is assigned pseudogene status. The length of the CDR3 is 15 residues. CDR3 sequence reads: CASSKGLGAVFGYTF. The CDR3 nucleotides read TGTGCCAGCAGCAAGGGCCTAGGGGCCGTGTTTGGCTACACCTTC.

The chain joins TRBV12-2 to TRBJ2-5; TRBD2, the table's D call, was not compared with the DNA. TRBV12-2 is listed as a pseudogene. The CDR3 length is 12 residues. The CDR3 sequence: CASRLRSETQYF. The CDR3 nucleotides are TGTGCAAGTCGCTTACGGTCTGAGACCCAGTACTTC.

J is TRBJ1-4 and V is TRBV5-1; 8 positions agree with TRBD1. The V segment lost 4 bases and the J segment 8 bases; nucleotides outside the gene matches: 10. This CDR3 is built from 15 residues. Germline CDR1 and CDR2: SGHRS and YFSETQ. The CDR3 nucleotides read TGCGCCAGCAGCGAAGCCGGACAGGGAGAAGAAAAACTGTTTTTT. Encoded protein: CASSEAGQGEEKLFF.

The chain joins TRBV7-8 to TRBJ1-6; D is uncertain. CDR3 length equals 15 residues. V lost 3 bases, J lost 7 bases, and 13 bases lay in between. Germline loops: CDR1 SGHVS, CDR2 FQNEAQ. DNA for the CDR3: TGTGCCAGCAGCTTGGATTCCGCGGGGAATTCACCCCTCCACTTT. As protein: CASSLDSAGNSPLHF.

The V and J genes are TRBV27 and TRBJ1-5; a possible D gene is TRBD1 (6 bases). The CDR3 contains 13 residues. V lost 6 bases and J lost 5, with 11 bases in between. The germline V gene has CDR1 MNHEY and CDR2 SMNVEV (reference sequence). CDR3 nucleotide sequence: TGTGCCAGCAGACGAGGGGGTTATCAGCCCCAGCATTTT. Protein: CASRRGGYQPQHF.

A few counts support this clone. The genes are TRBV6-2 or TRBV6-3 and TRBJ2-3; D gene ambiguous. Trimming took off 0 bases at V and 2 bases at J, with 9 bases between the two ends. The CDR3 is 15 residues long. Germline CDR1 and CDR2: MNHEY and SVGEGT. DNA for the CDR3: TGTGCCAGCAGTTACTCGATAGCTTACACAGATACGCAGTATTTT. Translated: CASSYSIAYTDTQYF.

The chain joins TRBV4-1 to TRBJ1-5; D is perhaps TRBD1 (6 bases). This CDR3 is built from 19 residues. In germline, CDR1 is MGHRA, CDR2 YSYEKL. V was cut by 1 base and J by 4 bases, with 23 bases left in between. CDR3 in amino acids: CASSQVIPTETGNNQPQHF. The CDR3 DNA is TGCGCCAGCAGCCAAGTAATTCCCACCGAGACAGGAAATAATCAGCCCCAGCATTTT.

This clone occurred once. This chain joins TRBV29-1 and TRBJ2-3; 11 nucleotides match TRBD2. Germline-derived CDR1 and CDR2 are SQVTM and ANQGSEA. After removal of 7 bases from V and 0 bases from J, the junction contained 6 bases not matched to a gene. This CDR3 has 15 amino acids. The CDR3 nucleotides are TGCAGCGCGCCGACTAGCGGGGCTAGCACAGATACGCAGTATTTT. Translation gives CSAPTSGASTDTQYF.

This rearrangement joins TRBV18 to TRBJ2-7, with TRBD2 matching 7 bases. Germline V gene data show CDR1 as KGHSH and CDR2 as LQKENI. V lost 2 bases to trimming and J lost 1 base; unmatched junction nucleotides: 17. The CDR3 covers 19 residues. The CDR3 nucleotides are TGTGCCAGCTCACCAACAGTAAGACTGACTAGCCCGATTTCCTACGAGCAGTACTTC. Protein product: CASSPTVRLTSPISYEQYF.

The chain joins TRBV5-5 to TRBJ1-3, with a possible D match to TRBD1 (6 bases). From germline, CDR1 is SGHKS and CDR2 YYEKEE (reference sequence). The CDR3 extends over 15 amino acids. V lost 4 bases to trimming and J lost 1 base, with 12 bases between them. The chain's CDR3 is CASSPWGRSGNTIYF. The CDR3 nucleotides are TGTGCCAGCAGCCCGTGGGGGCGGTCTGGAAACACCATATATTTT.

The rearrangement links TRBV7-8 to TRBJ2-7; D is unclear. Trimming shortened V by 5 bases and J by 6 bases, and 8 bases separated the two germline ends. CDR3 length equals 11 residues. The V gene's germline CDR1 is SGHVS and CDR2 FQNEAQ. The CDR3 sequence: CASSLSLEQYF. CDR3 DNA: TGTGCCAGCAGCCTGAGTCTCGAGCAGTACTTC.

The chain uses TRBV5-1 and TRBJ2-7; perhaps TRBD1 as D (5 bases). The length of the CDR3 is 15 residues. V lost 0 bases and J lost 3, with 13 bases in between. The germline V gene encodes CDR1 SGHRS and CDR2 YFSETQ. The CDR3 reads CASSLVAGHLYEQYF. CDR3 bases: TGCGCCAGCAGCTTGGTGGCAGGGCATCTCTACGAGCAGTACTTC. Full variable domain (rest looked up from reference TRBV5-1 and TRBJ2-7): KAGVTQTPRYLIKTRGQQVTLSCSPISGHRSVSWYQQTPGQGLQFLFEYFSETQRNKGNFPGRFSGRQFSNSRSEMNVSTLELGDSALYLCASSLVAGHLYEQYFGPGTRLTVT.